Listed here is a single T cell receptor beta chain. The target antigen is unknown. Amplification of TCR alpha and beta CDR3 regions from RNA used iRepertoire nested multiplex PCR. For one-step reverse transcription and amplification, 100-400 ng of tissue mRNA or PBMC total RNA was used. MiXCR, applied by TCRdb to the multiplex PCR reads, yields one record per CDR3 protein. The sample lists about 210,000 distinct CDR3 sequences; more than 30% were seen once. This record comes from a study of glioma-infiltrating T cells. Points from the study as a whole: CDR3 overlap between tissue and blood was very small.

The CDR3 covers 11 residues. V dropped 8 bases and J dropped 1 base, with 6 bases sitting between them. V is TRBV12-3 or TRBV12-4 and J is TRBJ2-7; tentative D call: TRBD2 (6 bases). Source material: glioma tissue, nonneoplastic brain tissue, or PBMCs (not recorded which). This TCR came from a human donor with low-grade glioma or glioblastoma, undergoing nonglioma brain surgery, or in good health (not recorded which). CDR3 nucleotide sequence: TGTGCCAGCGCGGGATCCTACGAGCAGTACTTC. It encodes CASAGSYEQYF.